The 14 T cell receptor beta chains reported below all come from one sample, sequenced in a study of T cells after yellow fever vaccination. TCRdb re-analysed the 5' RACE reads in MiXCR, keeping a single row per CDR3 protein. The table includes over 300,000 distinct CDR3 sequences, 6.8% detected once. Source: PBMCs, taken roughly 45 days after the first yellow fever vaccination. The receptors were gathered from a man younger than 35 who received the YFV17D yellow fever vaccine.

This sequence joins TRBV20-1 and TRBJ2-6, with D possibly matching TRBD2 (7 bases). V lost 8 bases to trimming and J lost 2 bases, with 16 bases between them. Germline assignment: CDR1 DFQATT and CDR2 SNEGSKA (reference sequence). The CDR3 contains 15 residues. As DNA, the CDR3 is TGCAGTTCACCGAGGGGGGGCCCTGGGGCCAACGTCCTGACTTTC. This sequence encodes CSSPRGGPGANVLTF.

The V call is TRBV6-6, the J call TRBJ2-5; D tentatively reads TRBD1 or TRBD2 (5 bases each). V was clipped by 6 bases and J by 12 bases, with 14 bases between them. Germline V CDR1 and CDR2: MNHNY, SVGAGI (reference sequence). The CDR3 spans 11 residues. The CDR3 spells CASRDTNGEYF. The CDR3 bases are TGTGCCAGCAGGGACACCAACGGGGAGTACTTC.

In its sample, this clonotype was seen a few times. The chain employs TRBV12-5 and TRBJ2-2; TRBD1 might be the D (6 bases). The CDR3 runs 15 residues. The ends were cut back, 4 bases at V and 7 bases at J, with 16 bases in the middle. From germline, CDR1 is LGHNT and CDR2 FRNRAP. This CDR3 reads CASGSHRVDIGELFF. Written as DNA, the CDR3 is TGTGCTAGTGGTTCGCACAGGGTTGACATCGGGGAGCTGTTTTTT.

This chain connects TRBV10-1 to TRBJ2-7; a possible D gene is TRBD1 (9 bases). This CDR3 has 15 residues. Germline V gene data show CDR1 as WNHNN and CDR2 as SYGVQD (reference sequence). Trimming stripped 6 bases from V and 2 bases from J, with 17 bases between. The CDR3 is CASSLSGTGTYEQYF. CDR3 nucleotide sequence: TGCGCCAGCAGCCTTAGCGGGACAGGGACCTACGAGCAGTACTTC.

This clonotype was seen ten or more times. The rearrangement links TRBV4-1 to TRBJ1-1; weak D call: TRBD1 (5 bases). Trimming stripped 4 bases from V and 4 bases from J, with 16 bases between. Germline-derived CDR1 and CDR2 are MGHRA and YSYEKL. CDR3 length: 15 residues. CDR3 residues: CASSPGRGLGTEAFF. The DNA of the CDR3 is TGCGCCAGCAGCCCCGGGAGGGGCTTAGGCACTGAAGCTTTCTTT.

This clonotype came up many times. The rearrangement links TRBV5-1 to TRBJ2-3; TRBD2 might be the D (6 bases). Germline values: CDR1 SGHRS, CDR2 YFSETQ. CDR3 length: 16 residues. Trimming left V 0 bases short and J 4 bases short, with 15 bases between. DNA for the CDR3: TGCGCCAGCAGCTTGGGCGGGACCCCAGGCGCAGATACGCAGTATTTT. This encodes CASSLGGTPGADTQYF.

This clonotype was observed many times. The genes are TRBV28 and TRBJ1-4, with no clear D. In germline, CDR1 is MDHEN, CDR2 SYDVKM. The CDR3 spans 13 residues. The germline V and J ends were trimmed by 3 bases and 11 bases, with 13 bases remaining between them. The CDR3 sequence is CASSFATTSKLFF. CDR3 in DNA: TGTGCCAGCAGTTTTGCGACCACCTCTAAACTGTTTTTT.

There are a few counts of this clonotype. This chain links TRBV7-8 with TRBJ2-1, with 7 positions matching TRBD2. The CDR3 has 15 amino acids. After removal of 5 bases from V and 8 bases from J, the junction contained 12 bases not matched to a gene. Germline V CDR1 and CDR2: SGHVS, FQNEAQ. In nucleotides, the CDR3 is TGTGCCAGCAGCGTACAGCGGGGTCAGACCCATGAGCAGTTCTTC. Residues: CASSVQRGQTHEQFF.

This clonotype was found many times. The J gene is TRBJ1-1, the V gene TRBV6-5; perhaps TRBD1 as D (5 bases). The V gene's germline CDR1 is MNHEY and CDR2 SVGAGI. The CDR3 totals 12 residues. Trimming took off 5 bases at V and 7 bases at J, with 11 bases between the two ends. Written as DNA, the CDR3 is TGTGCCAGCAGTCAGGGACCCATTGAAGCTTTCTTT. It is translated as CASSQGPIEAFF.

The CDR3 sequence: CASSPGRKNAGKNIQYF. The CDR3 region has the DNA TGTGCCAGCAGTCCCGGTCGGAAGAACGCAGGCAAAAACATTCAGTACTTC. The chain carries TRBV6-1 and TRBJ2-4; D ambiguous. The CDR3 contains 17 residues. V lost 5 bases, J lost 3 bases, and 20 bases lay in between. The germline CDR1 and CDR2 sequences are MNHNS and SASEGT.

This clonotype was seen a single time. The CDR3 region is CASSVRDRDAEQYF. In nucleotides, the CDR3 is TGTGCCAGCAGCGTCCGGGACAGGGATGCCGAGCAGTACTTC. The J gene is TRBJ2-7, the V gene TRBV7-8, with 9 bases that match TRBD1. Germline loops: CDR1 SGHVS, CDR2 FQNEAQ. This CDR3 contains 14 residues. The V segment lost 5 bases and the J segment 6 bases; nucleotides outside the gene matches: 8.

This clonotype was counted between two and nine times. This rearrangement joins TRBV2 to TRBJ1-4; 9 bases fit TRBD1. V lost 1 base and J lost 2; bases outside the gene matches: 8. This CDR3 is 18 amino acids long. The germline gives CDR1 SNHLY, CDR2 FYNNEI. In DNA form, the CDR3 reads TGTGCCAGCAGTGAAGAGGGACAGGGAAGGGGCACTAATGAAAAACTGTTTTTT. It yields the protein CASSEEGQGRGTNEKLFF.

This clonotype was observed at least ten times. The J gene is TRBJ1-2, the V gene TRBV5-1, with TRBD1 matching over 9 bases. The V and J ends lost 6 bases and 2 bases, in that order; junction bases with no gene match: 5. Germline CDR1 SGHRS, CDR2 YFSETQ. The CDR3 loop spans 14 amino acids. Written as DNA, the CDR3 is TGCGCCAGCAACCCCGGGACAGGGAACTATGGCTACACCTTC. Protein sequence: CASNPGTGNYGYTF.

A few counts support this clonotype. The rearrangement links TRBV20-1 to TRBJ1-2, with D possibly being TRBD1 (6 bases). CDR1 and CDR2 from the germline V gene are DFQATT and SNEGSKA (reference sequence). There are 15 residues in the CDR3. The germline V and J ends were trimmed by 2 bases and 0 bases, with 13 bases remaining between them. The CDR3 DNA follows: TGCAGTGCTAGATTGGCAGGGGCATCTAACTATGGCTACACCTTC. This gives the protein CSARLAGASNYGYTF.